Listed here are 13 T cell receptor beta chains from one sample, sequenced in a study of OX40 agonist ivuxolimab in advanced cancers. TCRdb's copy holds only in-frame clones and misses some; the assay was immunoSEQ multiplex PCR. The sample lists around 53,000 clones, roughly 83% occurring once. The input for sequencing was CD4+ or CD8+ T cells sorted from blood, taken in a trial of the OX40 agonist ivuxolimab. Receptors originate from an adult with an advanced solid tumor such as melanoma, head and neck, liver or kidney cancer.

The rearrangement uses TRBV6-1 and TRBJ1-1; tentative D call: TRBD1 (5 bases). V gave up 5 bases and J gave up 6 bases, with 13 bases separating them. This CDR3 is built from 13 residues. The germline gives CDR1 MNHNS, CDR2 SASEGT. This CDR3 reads CASSPRGESEAFF. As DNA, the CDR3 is TGTGCCAGCAGTCCCCGGGGGGAATCTGAAGCTTTCTTT.

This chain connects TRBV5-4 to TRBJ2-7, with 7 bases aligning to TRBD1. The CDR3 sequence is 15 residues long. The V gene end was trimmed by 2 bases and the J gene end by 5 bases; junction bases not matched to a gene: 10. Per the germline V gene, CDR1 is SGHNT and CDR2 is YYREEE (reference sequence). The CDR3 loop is CASSLFGTAGNEQYF. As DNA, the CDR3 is TGTGCCAGCAGCTTATTCGGGACAGCCGGAAACGAGCAGTACTTC.

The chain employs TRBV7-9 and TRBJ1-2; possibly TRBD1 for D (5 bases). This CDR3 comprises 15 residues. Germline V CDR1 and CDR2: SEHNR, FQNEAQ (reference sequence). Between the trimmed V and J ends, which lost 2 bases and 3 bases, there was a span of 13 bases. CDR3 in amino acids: CASSLIVRADYGYTF. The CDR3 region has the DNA TGTGCCAGCAGCTTAATTGTCAGGGCGGACTATGGCTACACCTTC.

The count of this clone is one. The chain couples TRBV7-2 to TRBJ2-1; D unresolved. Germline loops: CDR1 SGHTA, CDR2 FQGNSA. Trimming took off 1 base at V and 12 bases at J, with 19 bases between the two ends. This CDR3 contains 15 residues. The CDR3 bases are TGTGCCAGCAGCTTAGAAGGGCGAGGTAGGGATGTGCAGTTCTTC. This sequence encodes CASSLEGRGRDVQFF.

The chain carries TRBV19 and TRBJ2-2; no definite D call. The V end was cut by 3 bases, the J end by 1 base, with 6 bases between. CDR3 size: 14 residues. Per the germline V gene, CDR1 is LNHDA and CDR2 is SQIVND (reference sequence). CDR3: CASSMGQNTGELFF. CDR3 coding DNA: TGTGCCAGTAGTATGGGTCAGAACACCGGGGAGCTGTTTTTT.

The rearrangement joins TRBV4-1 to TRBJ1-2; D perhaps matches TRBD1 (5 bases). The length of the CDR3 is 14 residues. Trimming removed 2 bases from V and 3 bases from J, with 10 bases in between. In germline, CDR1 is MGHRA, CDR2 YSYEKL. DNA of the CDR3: TGCGCCAGCAGCCAACCAGGGTGGGACTATGGCTACACCTTC. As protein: CASSQPGWDYGYTF.

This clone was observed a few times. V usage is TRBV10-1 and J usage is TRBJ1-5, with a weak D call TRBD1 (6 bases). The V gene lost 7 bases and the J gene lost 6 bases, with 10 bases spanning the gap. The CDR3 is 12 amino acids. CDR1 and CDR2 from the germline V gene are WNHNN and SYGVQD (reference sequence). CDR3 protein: CASIGTFQPQHF. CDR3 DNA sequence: TGCGCCAGCATTGGGACATTTCAGCCCCAGCATTTT.

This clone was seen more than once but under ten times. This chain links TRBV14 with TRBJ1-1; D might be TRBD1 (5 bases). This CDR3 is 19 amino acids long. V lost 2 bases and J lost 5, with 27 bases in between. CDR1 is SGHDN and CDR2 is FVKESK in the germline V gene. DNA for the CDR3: TGTGCCAGCAGCCAAAGAATAGTGCAGGGTCAAGGTTGGCGGACTGAAGCTTTCTTT. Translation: CASSQRIVQGQGWRTEAFF.

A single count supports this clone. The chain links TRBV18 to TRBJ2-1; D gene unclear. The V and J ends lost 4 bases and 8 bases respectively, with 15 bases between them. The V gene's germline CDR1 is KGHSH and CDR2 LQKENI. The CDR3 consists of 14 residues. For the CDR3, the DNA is TGTGCCAGCTCACTAATTCGCGGTACGGATGAGCAGTTCTTC. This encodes CASSLIRGTDEQFF.

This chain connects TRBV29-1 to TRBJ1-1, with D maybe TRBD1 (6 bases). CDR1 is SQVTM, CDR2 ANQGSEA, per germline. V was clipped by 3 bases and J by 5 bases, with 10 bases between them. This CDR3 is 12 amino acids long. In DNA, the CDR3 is TGCAGCGTTGACGCAACAGGGACTGAAGCTTTCTTT. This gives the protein CSVDATGTEAFF.

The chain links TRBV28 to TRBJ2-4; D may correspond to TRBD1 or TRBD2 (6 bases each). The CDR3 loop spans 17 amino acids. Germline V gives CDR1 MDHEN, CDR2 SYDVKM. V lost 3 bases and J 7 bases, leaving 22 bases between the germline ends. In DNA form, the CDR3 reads TGTGCCAGCAGTTTGGGGGGCCTAGCCACCCTGTCGAACATTCAGTACTTC. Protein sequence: CASSLGGLATLSNIQYF.

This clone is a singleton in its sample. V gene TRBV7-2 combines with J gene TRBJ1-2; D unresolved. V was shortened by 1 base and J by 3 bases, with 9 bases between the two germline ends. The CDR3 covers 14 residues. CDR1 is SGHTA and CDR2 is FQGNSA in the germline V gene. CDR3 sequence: CASSLDRFYYGYTF. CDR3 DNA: TGTGCCAGCAGCTTAGATCGTTTCTACTATGGCTACACCTTC.

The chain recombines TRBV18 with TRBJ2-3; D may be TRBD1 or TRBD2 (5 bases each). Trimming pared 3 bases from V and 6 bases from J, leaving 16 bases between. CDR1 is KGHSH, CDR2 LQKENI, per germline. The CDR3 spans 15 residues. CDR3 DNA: TGTGCCAGCTCACCCCCTGGGGGTCTGAGGGATACGCAGTATTTT. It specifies CASSPPGGLRDTQYF.